This TCR beta chain is drawn from a study of human T cells and chemical hapten exposure. Study-wide background: Upper-back patches of 0.01% DPC were read at 6 days. Overall study findings and caveats: It was expanded TCRs that formed significantly more large CDR3 similarity clusters than controls did. Sensitizing with DPC caused no change in TCRs above 1 in 1000 frequency.

As to this clonotype: What it binds is unknown.

The V end lost 6 bases, the J end lost 5 bases, and 11 bases lay between the germline ends. The CDR3 contains 14 residues. Time point here: patch test 1, 2 weeks after DPC sensitization. Treatment indicated: therapeutic diphenylcyclopropenone sensitization with weekly scalp DPC. TCRdb re-called the RACE reads through MiXCR, storing one row per CDR3 protein. The table shows approximately 90,000 distinct CDR3 sequences, with under 15% occurring only once. The specimen was whole blood, collected in connection with sensitization to the hapten diphenylcyclopropenone (DPC). V usage is TRBV12-3 or TRBV12-4 and J usage is TRBJ1-6; perhaps TRBD1 as D (6 bases). This sequence was found in a middle-aged woman with alopecia areata. Some clones in this sample may be carry-over from other donors' samples. The CDR3 DNA follows: TGTGCCAGCAGCTTCCAGGGGAATAATTCACCCCTCCACTTT. It specifies CASSFQGNNSPLHF.